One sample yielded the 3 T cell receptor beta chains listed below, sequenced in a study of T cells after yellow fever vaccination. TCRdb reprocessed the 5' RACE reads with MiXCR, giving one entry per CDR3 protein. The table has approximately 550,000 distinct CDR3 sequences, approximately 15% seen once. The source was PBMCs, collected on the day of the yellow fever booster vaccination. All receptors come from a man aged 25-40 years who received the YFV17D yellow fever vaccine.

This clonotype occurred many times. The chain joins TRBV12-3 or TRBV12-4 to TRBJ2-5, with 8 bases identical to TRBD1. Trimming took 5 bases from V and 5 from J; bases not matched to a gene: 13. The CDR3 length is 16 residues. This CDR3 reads CASSNPGGPIAETQYF. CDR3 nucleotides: TGTGCCAGCAGTAACCCAGGGGGCCCAATCGCCGAGACCCAGTACTTC.

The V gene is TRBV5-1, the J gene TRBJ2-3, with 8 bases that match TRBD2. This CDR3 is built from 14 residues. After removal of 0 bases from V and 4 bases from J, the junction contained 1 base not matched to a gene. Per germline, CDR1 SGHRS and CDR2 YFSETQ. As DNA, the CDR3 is TGCGCCAGCAGCTTGGGGACTAGCCCAGATACGCAGTATTTT. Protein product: CASSLGTSPDTQYF.

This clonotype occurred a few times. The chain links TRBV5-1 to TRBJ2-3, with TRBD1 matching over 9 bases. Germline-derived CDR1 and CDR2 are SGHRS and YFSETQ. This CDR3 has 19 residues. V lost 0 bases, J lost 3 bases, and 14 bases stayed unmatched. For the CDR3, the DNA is TGCGCCAGCAGCTTGGCTCCGGGACAGGGAGGAATGGGAACAGATACGCAGTATTTT. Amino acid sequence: CASSLAPGQGGMGTDTQYF.